This is a list of T cell receptor beta chains from one sample in a study of post-analysis software for immune sequencing data. Via MiXCR, TCRdb re-called the PCR reads, giving one row per CDR3 protein. The repertoire holds about 400,000 distinct CDR3 sequences, approximately 33% seen once, with 13% in the top ten. Source material: blood. Source of these receptors: a girl aged 10-17 years with multiple sclerosis. Both conserved end residues are part of each CDR3. Fields, in order: D gene, V gene, J gene, clone size, CDR3 DNA, CDR3 protein. D genes are given only for firm matches. Clone size appears in some rows only: once, few, many, or a class for an expanded clone.

D gene: TRBD1
V gene: TRBV20-1
J gene: TRBJ2-3
clone size: few
CDR3 DNA: TGCAGTGCTCTAAACCCAGGGGGTAGAGATACGCAGTATTTT
CDR3 protein: CSALNPGGRDTQYF

D gene: TRBD1
V gene: TRBV10-3
J gene: TRBJ2-7
clone size: .
CDR3 DNA: TGTGCCATCAATTCGGGACAGGGGACGGGAGAGCAGTACTTC
CDR3 protein: CAINSGQGTGEQYF

D gene: .
V gene: TRBV20-1
J gene: TRBJ2-3
clone size: .
CDR3 DNA: TGCAGTGCTAGTCCTCCAGCTACGCAGTATTTT
CDR3 protein: CSASPPATQYF

D gene: TRBD1
V gene: TRBV4-2
J gene: TRBJ2-7
clone size: .
CDR3 DNA: TGTGCCAGCAGCCGCTCTCCCGGACAGGGGAACATAGAGCAGTACTTC
CDR3 protein: CASSRSPGQGNIEQYF

D gene: .
V gene: TRBV7-9
J gene: TRBJ1-4
clone size: few
CDR3 DNA: TGTGCCAGCAGCTTTGGGGGCACCAGGCGCGGTGAAAAACTGTTTTTT
CDR3 protein: CASSFGGTRRGEKLFF

D gene: .
V gene: TRBV5-1
J gene: TRBJ2-1
clone size: few
CDR3 DNA: TGCGCCAGCAGCCTCCGGGCGGTAAGCTCCTACAATGAGCAGTTCTTC
CDR3 protein: CASSLRAVSSYNEQFF

D gene: .
V gene: TRBV5-1
J gene: TRBJ1-2
clone size: .
CDR3 DNA: TGCGCCAGCAGCGCGGACGTCGGCTATGGCTACACCTTC
CDR3 protein: CASSADVGYGYTF

D gene: TRBD2
V gene: TRBV5-6
J gene: TRBJ2-1
clone size: few
CDR3 DNA: TGTGCCAGCAGCTTGGCACTAGCGGGCTACAATGAGCAGTTCTTC
CDR3 protein: CASSLALAGYNEQFF

D gene: .
V gene: TRBV6-1
J gene: TRBJ1-5
clone size: .
CDR3 DNA: TGTGCCAGCAGCCGAGACGGGGGGCCGTATAGCAATCAGCCCCAGCATTTT
CDR3 protein: CASSRDGGPYSNQPQHF

D gene: TRBD1
V gene: TRBV7-2
J gene: TRBJ1-4
clone size: .
CDR3 DNA: TGTGCCAGCAGCTCCTACAGGGGGCGCGATGAAAAACTGTTTTTT
CDR3 protein: CASSSYRGRDEKLFF

D gene: .
V gene: TRBV9
J gene: TRBJ2-3
clone size: .
CDR3 DNA: TGTGTCAGCAGCGTAGCGGCAGGGGCGTGGAAAGATACGCAGTATTTT
CDR3 protein: CVSSVAAGAWKDTQYF

D gene: .
V gene: TRBV7-2
J gene: TRBJ1-2
clone size: .
CDR3 DNA: TGTGCCAGCAGCTTAGCGAACAGGGATGCCTATGGCTACACCTTC
CDR3 protein: CASSLANRDAYGYTF

D gene: TRBD2
V gene: TRBV7-2
J gene: TRBJ2-3
clone size: .
CDR3 DNA: TGTGCCAGCAGCTTAGTTGAACTAGCGGGGGGAGGGGGTACGCAGTATTTT
CDR3 protein: CASSLVELAGGGGTQYF

D gene: TRBD1
V gene: TRBV27
J gene: TRBJ2-2
clone size: .
CDR3 DNA: TGTGCCAGCAGTCTGGGACAGGTTAACACCGGGGAGCTGTTTTTT
CDR3 protein: CASSLGQVNTGELFF

D gene: TRBD1
V gene: TRBV11-2
J gene: TRBJ2-5
clone size: .
CDR3 DNA: TGTGCCAGCAGCCCGTACAGGGGCCAAGAGACCCAGTACTTC
CDR3 protein: CASSPYRGQETQYF

D gene: TRBD1
V gene: TRBV12-3/TRBV12-4
J gene: TRBJ1-6
clone size: .
CDR3 DNA: TGTGCCAGCAGTCAGACAGGGGAAAGGTCACCCCTCCACTTT
CDR3 protein: CASSQTGERSPLHF

D gene: .
V gene: TRBV11-2
J gene: TRBJ2-7
clone size: .
CDR3 DNA: TGTGCCAGCAGCAGTCCCGCAGGGATAGATTTTTCCTACGAGCAGTACTTC
CDR3 protein: CASSSPAGIDFSYEQYF

D gene: .
V gene: TRBV10-3
J gene: TRBJ1-1
clone size: few
CDR3 DNA: TGTGCCATCAAGGGGGACACTGAAGCTTTCTTT
CDR3 protein: CAIKGDTEAFF

D gene: TRBD1
V gene: TRBV11-2
J gene: TRBJ2-7
clone size: few
CDR3 DNA: TGTGCCAGCAGCCCAGACAGGGGGCGGCCCTATTACGAGCAGTACTTC
CDR3 protein: CASSPDRGRPYYEQYF

D gene: .
V gene: TRBV5-1
J gene: TRBJ1-1
clone size: .
CDR3 DNA: TGCGCCAGCAGCTGGGACTTAAACACTGAAGCTTTCTTT
CDR3 protein: CASSWDLNTEAFF

D gene: .
V gene: TRBV28
J gene: TRBJ2-5
clone size: .
CDR3 DNA: TGTGCCAGCAGTTTACGGTCAGGGGCCCTAAGTGAGACCCAGTACTTC
CDR3 protein: CASSLRSGALSETQYF

D gene: TRBD2
V gene: TRBV5-6
J gene: TRBJ2-4
clone size: .
CDR3 DNA: TGTGCCAGCAGCCTTCTCTCCGGGGGGGACATTCAGTACTTC
CDR3 protein: CASSLLSGGDIQYF

D gene: TRBD1
V gene: TRBV20-1
J gene: TRBJ2-3
clone size: .
CDR3 DNA: TGCAGTGCTCCAAGGACAGGGCTGGCAGATACGCAGTATTTT
CDR3 protein: CSAPRTGLADTQYF

D gene: .
V gene: TRBV27
J gene: TRBJ2-3
clone size: few
CDR3 DNA: TGTGCCAGCAGTTTCGAGACTAACCCCACAGATACGCAGTATTTT
CDR3 protein: CASSFETNPTDTQYF

D gene: .
V gene: TRBV28
J gene: TRBJ1-5
clone size: few
CDR3 DNA: TGTGCCAGCTCTATGAGGCTTGAACGGGGGGGGAGTAGCAATCAGCCCCAGCATTTT
CDR3 protein: CASSMRLERGGSSNQPQHF

D gene: .
V gene: TRBV21-1
J gene: TRBJ2-7
clone size: few
CDR3 DNA: TGTGCCAGCAGCCGCAGCCGGGGGGCGCGATTGTGGGGCTCCTACGAGCAGTACTTC
CDR3 protein: CASSRSRGARLWGSYEQYF

D gene: .
V gene: TRBV6-5
J gene: TRBJ2-5
clone size: few
CDR3 DNA: TGTGCCAGCAGAGCCACGGGGGCTGGGACCCAGTACTTC
CDR3 protein: CASRATGAGTQYF

D gene: TRBD2
V gene: TRBV6-2/TRBV6-3
J gene: TRBJ2-1
clone size: .
CDR3 DNA: TGTGCCAGCAGTACTCGGCGACTAGCGGGGGCCCTATACAATGAGCAGTTCTTC
CDR3 protein: CASSTRRLAGALYNEQFF

D gene: .
V gene: TRBV4-1
J gene: TRBJ2-7
clone size: .
CDR3 DNA: TGCGCCAGCAGCCCGGCGGGACCGTTCTCCTACGAGCAGTACTTC
CDR3 protein: CASSPAGPFSYEQYF

D gene: .
V gene: TRBV3-1
J gene: TRBJ2-7
clone size: .
CDR3 DNA: TGTACCAGCAGCCAAGAAGGTCCCTACGAGCAGTACTTC
CDR3 protein: CTSSQEGPYEQYF

D gene: TRBD2
V gene: TRBV27
J gene: TRBJ2-1
clone size: .
CDR3 DNA: TGTGCCAGCAGTTTAGAGGGTAGCGGGGGTTACAATGAGCAGTTCTTC
CDR3 protein: CASSLEGSGGYNEQFF

D gene: .
V gene: TRBV21-1
J gene: TRBJ2-1
clone size: .
CDR3 DNA: TGTGCCAGCAGCATTAAAGCGGGGGGCTTAGGGTACAATGAGCAGTTCTTC
CDR3 protein: CASSIKAGGLGYNEQFF

D gene: TRBD1
V gene: TRBV7-2
J gene: TRBJ1-6
clone size: .
CDR3 DNA: TGTGCCAGCAGCGGACGGGACAGGGGCAATTCACCCCTCCACTTT
CDR3 protein: CASSGRDRGNSPLHF

D gene: .
V gene: TRBV7-2
J gene: TRBJ1-5
clone size: few
CDR3 DNA: TGTGCCAGCAGCCCCCGGGGGGGACATCAGCCCCAGCATTTT
CDR3 protein: CASSPRGGHQPQHF

D gene: .
V gene: TRBV4-3
J gene: TRBJ2-7
clone size: .
CDR3 DNA: TGCGCCAGCAGCGCCGGGGTAGCGGCGATCTACGAGCAGTACTTC
CDR3 protein: CASSAGVAAIYEQYF

D gene: TRBD2
V gene: TRBV20-1
J gene: TRBJ2-1
clone size: .
CDR3 DNA: TGCAGTGCTAGAGATACACTAGCGGGGGGCTACAATGAGCAGTTCTTC
CDR3 protein: CSARDTLAGGYNEQFF

D gene: TRBD2
V gene: TRBV10-3
J gene: TRBJ2-1
clone size: .
CDR3 DNA: TGTGCCATCAGGGGCCCTGAACGCGCGGGGGGCAATGAGCAGTTCTTC
CDR3 protein: CAIRGPERAGGNEQFF

D gene: TRBD1
V gene: TRBV5-6
J gene: TRBJ2-2
clone size: .
CDR3 DNA: TGTGCCAGCAGCTTGGGACAGGGTACCACCGGGGAGCTGTTTTTT
CDR3 protein: CASSLGQGTTGELFF

D gene: .
V gene: TRBV12-3/TRBV12-4
J gene: TRBJ1-2
clone size: .
CDR3 DNA: TGTGCCAGCGGGGGAGCTAACTGTGGCTACACCTTC
CDR3 protein: CASGGANCGYTF

D gene: TRBD1
V gene: TRBV6-2/TRBV6-3
J gene: TRBJ2-6
clone size: .
CDR3 DNA: TGTGCCAGCAGTTACGCTGTCTTTGGACAGGCTACATACTCTGGGGCCAACGTCCTGACTTTC
CDR3 protein: CASSYAVFGQATYSGANVLTF

D gene: .
V gene: TRBV27
J gene: TRBJ1-2
clone size: .
CDR3 DNA: TGTGCCAGCAGTCGAAGGCAGGGAAATCATGGCTACACCTTC
CDR3 protein: CASSRRQGNHGYTF

D gene: TRBD2
V gene: TRBV7-2
J gene: TRBJ2-5
clone size: few
CDR3 DNA: TGTGCCAGCAGCTTACCCGGGGGGGCGCAAGAGACCCAGTACTTC
CDR3 protein: CASSLPGGAQETQYF